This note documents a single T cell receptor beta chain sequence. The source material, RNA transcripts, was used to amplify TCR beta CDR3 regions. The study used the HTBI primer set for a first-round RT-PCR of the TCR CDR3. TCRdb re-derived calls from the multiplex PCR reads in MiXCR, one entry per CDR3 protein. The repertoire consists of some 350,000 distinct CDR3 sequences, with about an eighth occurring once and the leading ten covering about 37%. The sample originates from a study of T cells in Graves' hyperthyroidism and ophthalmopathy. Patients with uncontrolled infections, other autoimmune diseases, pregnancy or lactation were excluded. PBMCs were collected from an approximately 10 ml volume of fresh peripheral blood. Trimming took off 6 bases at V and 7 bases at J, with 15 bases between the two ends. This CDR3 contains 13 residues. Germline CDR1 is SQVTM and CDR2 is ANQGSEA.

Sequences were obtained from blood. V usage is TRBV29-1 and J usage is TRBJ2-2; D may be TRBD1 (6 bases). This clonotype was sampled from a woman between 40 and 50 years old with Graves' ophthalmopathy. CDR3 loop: CSVYRVEVGELFF. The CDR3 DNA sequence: TGCAGCGTATACAGGGTCGAGGTCGGGGAGCTGTTTTTT.